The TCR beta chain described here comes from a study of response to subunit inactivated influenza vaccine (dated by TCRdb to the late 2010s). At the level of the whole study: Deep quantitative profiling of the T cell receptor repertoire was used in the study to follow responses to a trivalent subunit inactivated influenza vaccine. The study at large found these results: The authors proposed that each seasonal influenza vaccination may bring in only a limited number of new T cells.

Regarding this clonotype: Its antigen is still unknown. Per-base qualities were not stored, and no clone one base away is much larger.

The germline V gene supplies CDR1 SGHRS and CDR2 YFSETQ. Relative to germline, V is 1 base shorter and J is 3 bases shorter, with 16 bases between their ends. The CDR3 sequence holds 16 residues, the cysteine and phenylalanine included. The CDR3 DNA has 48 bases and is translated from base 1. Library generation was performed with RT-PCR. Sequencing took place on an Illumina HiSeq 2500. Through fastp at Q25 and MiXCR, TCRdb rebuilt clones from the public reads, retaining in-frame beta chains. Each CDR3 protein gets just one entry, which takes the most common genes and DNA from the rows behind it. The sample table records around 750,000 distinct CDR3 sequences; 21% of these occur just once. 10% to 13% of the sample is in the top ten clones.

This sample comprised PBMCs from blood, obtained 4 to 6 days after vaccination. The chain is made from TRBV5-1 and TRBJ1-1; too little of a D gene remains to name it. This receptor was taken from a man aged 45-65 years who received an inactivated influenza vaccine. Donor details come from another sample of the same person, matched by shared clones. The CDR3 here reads CASSLQGGLKDTEAFF. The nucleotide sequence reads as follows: TGCGCCAGCAGCTTGCAAGGAGGACTGAAGGACACTGAAGCTTTCTTT.